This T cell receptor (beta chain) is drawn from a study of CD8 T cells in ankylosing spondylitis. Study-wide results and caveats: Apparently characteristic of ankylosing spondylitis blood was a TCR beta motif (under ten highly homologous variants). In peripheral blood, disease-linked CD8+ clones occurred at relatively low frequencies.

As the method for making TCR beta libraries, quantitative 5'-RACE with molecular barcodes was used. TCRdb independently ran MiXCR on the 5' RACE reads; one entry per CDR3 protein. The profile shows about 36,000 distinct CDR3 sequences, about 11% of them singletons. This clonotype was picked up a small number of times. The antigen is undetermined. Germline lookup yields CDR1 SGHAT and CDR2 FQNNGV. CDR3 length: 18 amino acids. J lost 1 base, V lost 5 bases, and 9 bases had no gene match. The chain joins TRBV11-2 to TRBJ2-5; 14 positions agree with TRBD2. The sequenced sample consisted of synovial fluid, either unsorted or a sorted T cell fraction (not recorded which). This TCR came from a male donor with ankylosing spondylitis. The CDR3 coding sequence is TGTGCCAGCAGCGCAGAAAGGACTAGCGGGAGGTCCCAAGAGACCCAGTACTTC. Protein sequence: CASSAERTSGRSQETQYF.